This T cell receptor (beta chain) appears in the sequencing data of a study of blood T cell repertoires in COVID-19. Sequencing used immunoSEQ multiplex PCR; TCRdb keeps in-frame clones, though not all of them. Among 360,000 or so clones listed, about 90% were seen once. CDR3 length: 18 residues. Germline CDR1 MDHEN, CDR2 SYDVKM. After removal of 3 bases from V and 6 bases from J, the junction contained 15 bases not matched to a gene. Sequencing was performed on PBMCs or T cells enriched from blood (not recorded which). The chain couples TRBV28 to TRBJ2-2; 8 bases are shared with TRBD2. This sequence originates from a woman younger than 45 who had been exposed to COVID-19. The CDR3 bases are TGTGCCAGCAGTTTTCCCAGCACCCGGGCGGGGGGCGCCGGGGAGCTGTTTTTT. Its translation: CASSFPSTRAGGAGELFF.